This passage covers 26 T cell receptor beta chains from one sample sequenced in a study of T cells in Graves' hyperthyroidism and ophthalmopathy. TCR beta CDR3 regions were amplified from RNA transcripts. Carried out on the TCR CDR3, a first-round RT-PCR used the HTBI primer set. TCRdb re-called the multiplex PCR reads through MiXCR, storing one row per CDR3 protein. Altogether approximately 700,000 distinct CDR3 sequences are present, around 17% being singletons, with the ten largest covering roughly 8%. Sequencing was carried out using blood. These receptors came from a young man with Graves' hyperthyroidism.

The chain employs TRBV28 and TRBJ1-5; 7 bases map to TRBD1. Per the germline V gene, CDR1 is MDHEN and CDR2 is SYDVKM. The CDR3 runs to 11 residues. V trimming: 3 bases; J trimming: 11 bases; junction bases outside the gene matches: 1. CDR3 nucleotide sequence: TGTGCCAGCAGTTTGGGGACAGCCCAGCATTTT. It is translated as CASSLGTAQHF. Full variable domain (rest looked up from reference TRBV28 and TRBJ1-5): DVKVTQSSRYLVKRTGEKVFLECVQDMDHENMFWYRQDPGLGLRLIYFSYDVKMKEKGDIPEGYSVSREKKERFSLILESASTNQTSMYLCASSLGTAQHFGDGTRLSIL.

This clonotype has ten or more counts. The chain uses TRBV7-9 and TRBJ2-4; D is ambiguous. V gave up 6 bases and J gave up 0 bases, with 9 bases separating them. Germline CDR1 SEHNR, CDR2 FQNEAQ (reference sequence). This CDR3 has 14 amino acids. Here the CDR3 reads CASSERLAKNIQYF. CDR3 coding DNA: TGTGCCAGCAGTGAACGCTTAGCCAAAAACATTCAGTACTTC.

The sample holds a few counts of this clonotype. DNA of the CDR3: TGCAGTGCTAGAGAGCAGCATGAGCAGTTCTTC. The encoded protein is CSAREQHEQFF. This chain connects TRBV20-1 to TRBJ2-1; D gene uncertain. The V and J ends lost 0 bases and 8 bases respectively, with 5 bases between them. Germline V gives CDR1 DFQATT, CDR2 SNEGSKA (reference sequence). This CDR3 region has 11 residues.

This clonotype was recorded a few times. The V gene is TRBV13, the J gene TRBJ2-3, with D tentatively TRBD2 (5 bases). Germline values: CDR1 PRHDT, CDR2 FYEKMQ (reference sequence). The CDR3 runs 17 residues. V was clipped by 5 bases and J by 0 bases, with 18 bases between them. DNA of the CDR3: TGTGCCAGCAGCCCCTCGTCCGGGGAAGCTAGCACAGATACGCAGTATTTT. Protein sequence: CASSPSSGEASTDTQYF.

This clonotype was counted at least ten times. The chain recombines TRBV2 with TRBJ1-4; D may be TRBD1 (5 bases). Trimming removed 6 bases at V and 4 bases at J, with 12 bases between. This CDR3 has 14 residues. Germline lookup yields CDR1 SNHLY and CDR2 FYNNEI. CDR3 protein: CASRTGTDNEKLFF. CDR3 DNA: TGTGCCAGCAGGACCGGGACCGATAATGAAAAACTGTTTTTT.

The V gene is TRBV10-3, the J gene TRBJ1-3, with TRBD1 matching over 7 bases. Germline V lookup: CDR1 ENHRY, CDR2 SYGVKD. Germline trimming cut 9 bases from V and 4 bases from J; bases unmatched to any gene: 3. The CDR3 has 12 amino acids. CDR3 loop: CAMGQQGNTIYF. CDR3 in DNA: TGTGCCATGGGACAGCAAGGAAACACCATATATTTT.

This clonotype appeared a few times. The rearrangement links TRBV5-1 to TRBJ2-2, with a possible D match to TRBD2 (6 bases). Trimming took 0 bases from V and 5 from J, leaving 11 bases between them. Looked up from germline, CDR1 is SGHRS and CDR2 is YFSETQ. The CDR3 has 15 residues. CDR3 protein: CASSLAGVRTGELFF. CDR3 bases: TGCGCCAGCAGCTTGGCGGGAGTTAGGACCGGGGAGCTGTTTTTT.

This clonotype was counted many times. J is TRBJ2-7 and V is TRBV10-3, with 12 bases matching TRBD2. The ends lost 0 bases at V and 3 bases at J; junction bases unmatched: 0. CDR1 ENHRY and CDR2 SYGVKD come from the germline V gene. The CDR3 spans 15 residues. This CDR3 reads CAISESTSGGYEQYF. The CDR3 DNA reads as TGTGCCATCAGTGAGTCGACTAGCGGGGGCTACGAGCAGTACTTC.

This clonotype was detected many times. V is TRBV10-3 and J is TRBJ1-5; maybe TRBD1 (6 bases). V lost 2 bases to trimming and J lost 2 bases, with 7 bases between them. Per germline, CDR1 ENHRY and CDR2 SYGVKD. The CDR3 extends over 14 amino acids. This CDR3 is CAISERQGNQPQHF. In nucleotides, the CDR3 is TGTGCCATCAGTGAGAGACAGGGCAATCAGCCCCAGCATTTT.

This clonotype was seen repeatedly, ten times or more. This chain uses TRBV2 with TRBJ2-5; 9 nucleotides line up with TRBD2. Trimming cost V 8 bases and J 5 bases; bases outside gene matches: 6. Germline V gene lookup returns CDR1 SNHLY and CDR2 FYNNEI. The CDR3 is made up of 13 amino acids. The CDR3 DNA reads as TGTGCCAGCGGTGGGACTAGCATTGAGACCCAGTACTTC. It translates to CASGGTSIETQYF.

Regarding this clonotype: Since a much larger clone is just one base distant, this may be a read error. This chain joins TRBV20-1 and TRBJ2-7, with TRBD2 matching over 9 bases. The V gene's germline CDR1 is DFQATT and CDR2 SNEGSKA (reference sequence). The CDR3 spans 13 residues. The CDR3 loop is CSAGSGRSYGQYF. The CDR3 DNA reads TGCAGTGCTGGGAGCGGGAGGTCGTACGGGCAGTACTTC.

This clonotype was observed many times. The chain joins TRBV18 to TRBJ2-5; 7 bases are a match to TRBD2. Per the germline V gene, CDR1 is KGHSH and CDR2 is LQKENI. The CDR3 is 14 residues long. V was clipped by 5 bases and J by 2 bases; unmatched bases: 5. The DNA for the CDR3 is TGTGCCAGCTCAGCCGGGACTACTCAAGAGACCCAGTACTTC. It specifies CASSAGTTQETQYF. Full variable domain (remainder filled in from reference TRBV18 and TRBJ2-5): NAGVMQNPRHLVRRRGQEARLRCSPMKGHSHVYWYRQLPEEGLKFMVYLQKENIIDESGMPKERFSAEFPKEGPSILRIQQVVRGDSAAYFCASSAGTTQETQYFGPGTRLLVL.

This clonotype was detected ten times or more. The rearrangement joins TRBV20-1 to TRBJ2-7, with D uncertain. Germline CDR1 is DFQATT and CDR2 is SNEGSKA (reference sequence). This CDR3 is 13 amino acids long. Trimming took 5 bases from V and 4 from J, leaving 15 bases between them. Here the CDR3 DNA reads TGCAGTGCTTGCAGAGAAGAACCGTACGAGCAGTACTTC. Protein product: CSACREEPYEQYF.

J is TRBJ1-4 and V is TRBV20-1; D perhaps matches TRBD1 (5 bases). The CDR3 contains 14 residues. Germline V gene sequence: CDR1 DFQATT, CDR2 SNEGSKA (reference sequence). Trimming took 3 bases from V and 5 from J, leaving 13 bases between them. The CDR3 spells CSASAGRLNEKLFF. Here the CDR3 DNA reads TGCAGTGCTAGTGCAGGGCGACTGAATGAAAAACTGTTTTTT.

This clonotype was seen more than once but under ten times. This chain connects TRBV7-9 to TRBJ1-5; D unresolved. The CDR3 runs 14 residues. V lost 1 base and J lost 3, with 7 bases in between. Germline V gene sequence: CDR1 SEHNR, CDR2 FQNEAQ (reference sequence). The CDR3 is CASSLGPFNQPQHF. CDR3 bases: TGTGCCAGCAGCTTAGGTCCGTTCAATCAGCCCCAGCATTTT.

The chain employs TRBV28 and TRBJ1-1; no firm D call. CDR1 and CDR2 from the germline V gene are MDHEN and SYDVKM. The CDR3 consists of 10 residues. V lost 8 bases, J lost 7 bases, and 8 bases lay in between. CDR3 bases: TGTGCCAGCCGACTCGATGAAGCTTTCTTT. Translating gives CASRLDEAFF.

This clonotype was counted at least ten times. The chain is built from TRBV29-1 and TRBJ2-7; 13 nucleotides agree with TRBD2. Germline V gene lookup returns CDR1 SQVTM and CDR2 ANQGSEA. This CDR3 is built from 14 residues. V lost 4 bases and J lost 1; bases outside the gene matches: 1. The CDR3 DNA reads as TGCAGCGTTGGACTAGCGGGGGGATCCTACGAGCAGTACTTC. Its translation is CSVGLAGGSYEQYF.

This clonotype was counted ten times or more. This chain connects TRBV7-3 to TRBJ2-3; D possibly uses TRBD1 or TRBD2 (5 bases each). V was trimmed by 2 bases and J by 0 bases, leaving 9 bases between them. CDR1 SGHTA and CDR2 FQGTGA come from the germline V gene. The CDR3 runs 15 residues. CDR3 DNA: TGTGCCAGCAGCTTAGTGGGACCAAGCACAGATACGCAGTATTTT. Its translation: CASSLVGPSTDTQYF.

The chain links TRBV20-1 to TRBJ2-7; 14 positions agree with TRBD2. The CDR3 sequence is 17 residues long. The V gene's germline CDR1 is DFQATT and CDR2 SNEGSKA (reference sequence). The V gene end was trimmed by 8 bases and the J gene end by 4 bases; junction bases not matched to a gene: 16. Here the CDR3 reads CSNRSPTSGRGIYEQYF. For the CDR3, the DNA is TGCAGTAACAGATCGCCGACTAGCGGGAGGGGCATATACGAGCAGTACTTC.

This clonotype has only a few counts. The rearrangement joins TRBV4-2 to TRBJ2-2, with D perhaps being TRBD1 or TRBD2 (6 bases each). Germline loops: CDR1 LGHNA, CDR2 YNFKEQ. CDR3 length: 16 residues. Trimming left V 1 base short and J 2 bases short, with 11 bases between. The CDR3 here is CASSQVGGPNTGELFF. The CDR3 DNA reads TGTGCCAGCAGCCAAGTAGGGGGGCCTAACACCGGGGAGCTGTTTTTT.

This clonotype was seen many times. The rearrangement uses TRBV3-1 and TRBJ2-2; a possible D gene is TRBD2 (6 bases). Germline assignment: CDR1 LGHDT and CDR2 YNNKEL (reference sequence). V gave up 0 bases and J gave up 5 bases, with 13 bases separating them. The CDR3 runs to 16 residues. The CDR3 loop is CASSQDFGRGTGELFF. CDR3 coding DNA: TGTGCCAGCAGCCAAGATTTCGGGAGAGGTACCGGGGAGCTGTTTTTT.

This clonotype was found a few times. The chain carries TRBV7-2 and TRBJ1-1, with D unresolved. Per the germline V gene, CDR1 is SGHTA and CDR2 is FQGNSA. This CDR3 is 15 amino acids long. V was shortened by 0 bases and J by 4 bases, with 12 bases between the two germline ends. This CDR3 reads CASSLAYTKATEAFF. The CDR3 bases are TGTGCCAGCAGCTTAGCGTACACAAAGGCCACTGAAGCTTTCTTT. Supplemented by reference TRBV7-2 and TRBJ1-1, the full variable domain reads GAGVSQSPSNKVTEKGKDVELRCDPISGHTALYWYRQSLGQGLEFLIYFQGNSAPDKSGLPSDRFSAERTGGSVSTLTIQRTQQEDSAVYLCASSLAYTKATEAFFGQGTRLTVV.

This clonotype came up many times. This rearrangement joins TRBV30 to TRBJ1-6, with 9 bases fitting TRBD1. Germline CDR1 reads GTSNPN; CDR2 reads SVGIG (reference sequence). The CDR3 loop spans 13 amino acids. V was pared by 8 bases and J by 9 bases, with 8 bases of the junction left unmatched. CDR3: CAGQGSFGSPLHF. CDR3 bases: TGTGCCGGACAGGGGTCTTTCGGTTCACCCCTCCACTTT.

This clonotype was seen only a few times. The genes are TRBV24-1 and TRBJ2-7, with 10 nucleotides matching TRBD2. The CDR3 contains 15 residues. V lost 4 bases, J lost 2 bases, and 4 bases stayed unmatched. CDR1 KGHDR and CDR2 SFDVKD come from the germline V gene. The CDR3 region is CATSDSSGRPYEQYF. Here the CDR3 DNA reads TGTGCCACCAGTGACTCTAGCGGGAGACCCTACGAGCAGTACTTC.

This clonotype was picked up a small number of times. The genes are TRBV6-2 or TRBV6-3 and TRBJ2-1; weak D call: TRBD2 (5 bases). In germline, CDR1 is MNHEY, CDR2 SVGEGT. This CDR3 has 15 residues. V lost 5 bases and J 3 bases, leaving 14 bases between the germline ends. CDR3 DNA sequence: TGTGCCAGCAGTGATGACTACGGCGACTACAATGAGCAGTTCTTC. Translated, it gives CASSDDYGDYNEQFF.

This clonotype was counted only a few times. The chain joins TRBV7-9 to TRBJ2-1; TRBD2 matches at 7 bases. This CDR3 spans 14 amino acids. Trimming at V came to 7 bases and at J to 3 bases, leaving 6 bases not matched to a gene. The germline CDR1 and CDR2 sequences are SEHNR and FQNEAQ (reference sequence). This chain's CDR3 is CASIPGTNYNEQFF. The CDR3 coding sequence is TGTGCCAGCATTCCTGGGACTAACTACAATGAGCAGTTCTTC. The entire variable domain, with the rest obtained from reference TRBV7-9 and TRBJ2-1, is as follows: DTGVSQNPRHKITKRGQNVTFRCDPISEHNRLYWYRQTLGQGPEFLTYFQNEAQLEKSRLLSDRFSAERPKGSFSTLEIQRTEQGDSAMYLCASIPGTNYNEQFFGPGTRLTVL.